This T cell receptor beta chain was identified in a study of technical replicates of blood from a few donors. This clone was observed a single time. Data came from immunoSEQ multiplex PCR; TCRdb stores just in-frame clones and leaves some out. The table includes tens of thousands of clones, around nine tenths detected once. The CDR3 spans 14 residues. The V and J ends lost 0 bases and 12 bases respectively, with 15 bases between them. CDR1 LGHNT and CDR2 FRNRAP come from the germline V gene. The chain recombines TRBV12-5 with TRBJ2-1, with a tentative D call TRBD2 (6 bases). This receptor was obtained from a human donor in good health. Sequenced: T cells isolated from PBMCs. The CDR3: CASGLVASAELQFF. Written as DNA, the CDR3 is TGTGCTAGTGGTTTGGTGGCTAGCGCCGAATTGCAGTTCTTC. Based on the CDR3 plus reference TRBV12-5 and TRBJ2-1, the full variable domain is DARVTQTPRHKVTEMGQEVTMRCQPILGHNTVFWYRQTMMQGLELLAYFRNRAPLDDSGMPKDRFSAEMPDATLATLKIQPSEPRDSAVYFCASGLVASAELQFFGPGTRLTVL.